The T cell receptor beta chain described here comes from a study of T cell responses to AZD1222 COVID-19 vaccine. Study background: Second-dose groups at about 4 or about 12 weeks were pooled.

Study-wide points: Two AZD1222 administrations were followed by greater Spike-specific TCR breadth and depth. No repertoire was sampled before or during the peak T cell response, only after it. Females made up more of the donors, who were largely white British, and clonal diversity may have come out too low.

The V end lost 2 bases, the J end lost 2 bases, and 6 bases lay between the germline ends. The V gene's germline CDR1 is MNHEY and CDR2 SMNVEV (reference sequence). This CDR3 spans 13 amino acids. On this clone: Its antigen is still unknown.

Clones were sequenced by immunoSEQ multiplex PCR, and TCRdb holds only the in-frame ones, with some missing. In the table there are approximately 85,000 clones, 80% to 90% of which are singletons. This chain links TRBV27 with TRBJ1-2, with D perhaps TRBD1 (5 bases). The sequence was obtained from an adult in good health. This sample comprised peripheral blood, obtained on day 0 of AZD1222 vaccination. The CDR3: CASSLGANYGYTF. DNA of the CDR3: TGTGCCAGCAGTTTAGGGGCAAACTATGGCTACACCTTC.